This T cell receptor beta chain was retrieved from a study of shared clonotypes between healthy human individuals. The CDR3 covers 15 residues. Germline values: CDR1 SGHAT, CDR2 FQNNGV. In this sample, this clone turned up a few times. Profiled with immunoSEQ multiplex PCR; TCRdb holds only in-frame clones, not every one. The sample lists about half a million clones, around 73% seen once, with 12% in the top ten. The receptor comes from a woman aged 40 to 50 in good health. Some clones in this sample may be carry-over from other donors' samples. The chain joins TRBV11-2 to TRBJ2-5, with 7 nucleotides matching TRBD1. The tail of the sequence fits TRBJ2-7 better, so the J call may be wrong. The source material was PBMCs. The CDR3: CASSLDYRGPYEQYF. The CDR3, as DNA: TGTGCCAGCAGCTTAGACTACAGGGGACCCTACGAGCAGTACTTC.